The source of this T cell receptor (beta chain) is a study of shared clonotypes between healthy human individuals. Notes on the study in general: Clonotype sharing across a few donors was observed for 4.5% to 6.5% of naive CD4 clonotypes.

This clone was observed once. Antigen unknown. Germline CDR1 LNHDA, CDR2 SQIVND (reference sequence). This CDR3 has 15 residues. Unmatched junction bases numbered 8, after V lost 6 bases and J lost 4 bases. TCRdb's copy holds only in-frame clones and misses some; the assay was immunoSEQ multiplex PCR. The profile shows roughly 1,500,000 clones, approximately 98.5% of them singletons. CD4+ cells were split into CD45RA+ naive and CD45RA-negative memory subsets. The origin of this receptor is a man between 25 and 39 years old in good health. Input material: naive CD4+ T cells sorted from blood. Specified subset: CD45RA+ positively selected. The chain is built from TRBV19 and TRBJ1-5, with 8 positions matching TRBD1. The CDR3 bases are TGTGCCAGTAGACAGACAGGGGCGGAAAATCAGCCCCAGCATTTT. This codes for CASRQTGAENQPQHF.